This T cell receptor (beta chain) appears in the sequencing data of a study of OX40 agonist ivuxolimab in advanced cancers. With regard to the full study: Ivuxolimab was an agonistic, fully human IgG2 monoclonal antibody directed against OX40 (CD134), a costimulatory receptor. Intravenous ivuxolimab was administered to patients every 2 weeks at six dose levels: 0.01, 0.1, 0.3, 1.5, 3 and 10 mg/kg. Of the approximately 50 dose-escalation patients, hepatocellular carcinoma was present in 19, melanoma in approximately 15, renal cell carcinoma in 9 and head and neck cancer in 9. In the dose-escalation cohort, approximately 80% of patients were male, and the mean age was roughly 60 years with a range of roughly 20 to 80. Patients were allowed to have had prior anti-PD-1, anti-PD-L1 or anti-CTLA-4 therapy, and 30% to 40% of the dose-escalation patients had previously received checkpoint inhibitors. Partial responses occurred in three dose-escalation patients: two with cutaneous melanoma and one with hepatocellular carcinoma. Peripheral TCRbeta sequencing was intended to test whether TCR sequence diversity was altered and clonal T-cell expansion was caused by ivuxolimab. The paper covers the monotherapy dose-escalation part of the phase I ivuxolimab trial, which included N of about 50 patients. Paper-wide results and their limitations: The antigen specificity of the peripheral T cells that underwent clonal expansion was not determined. At doses of 0.1 to 3.0 mg/kg, clonal expansion of both CD4+ and CD8+ blood T cells was observed from baseline to week 6. Low levels of normalized T-cell clonal expansion were also seen in some patients who did not respond. After ivuxolimab, more expanded clones were found on average in CD8+ T cells than in CD4+ T cells. In the 0.1-3.0 mg/kg groups, partial responders had among the lowest normalized peripheral clonal expansion, particularly in CD8+ T cells.

Patients with a history of autoimmune disease or receiving systemic immunosuppression were excluded from the trial. Peripheral blood for TCR sequencing was drawn from every dose cohort at baseline, at cycle 4 day 1 and at cycle 7 day 1. Samples were obtained from an open-label, multicenter, first-in-human phase I dose-escalation trial of ivuxolimab. The trial enrolled adults with locally advanced or metastatic head and neck squamous cell, hepatocellular, melanoma or renal cell carcinoma. CD4+ and CD8+ T cells were sorted separately from peripheral blood before TCR sequencing. The table lists this clone with a count of one. The antigen this receptor binds is unknown. No base quality information exists; no much larger clone differs at one position. To sequence the TCRbeta CDR3 region, genomic DNA was isolated from the sorted cells. The immunoSEQ Assay was used to sequence the TCRbeta CDR3 regions. Not all clones reach the TCRdb copy of this immuneACCESS table, which keeps in-frame sequences only. Checked studies attribute under half of the gap to unresolved V genes and leave the rest unexplained. This sample is represented by over 35,000 clones; about 90% of them were singletons. The top ten clonotypes cover around 11% of the sample.

From the cysteine through the phenylalanine, the CDR3 covers 13 amino acids. Of the read, only the CDR3 DNA is kept; its 39 bases are in frame from base 1. The clonotype comes from an adult with an advanced solid tumor such as melanoma, head and neck, liver or kidney cancer. The chain couples TRBV21-1 to TRBJ2-7; the D segment call TRBD2 is taken from the table without a DNA check. TRBV21-1 is a known pseudogene. The source material was CD4+ or CD8+ T cells sorted from blood, sampled in a trial of the OX40 agonist ivuxolimab. The CDR3 protein sequence reads: CASITGTSYEQYF. Here is the DNA: TGTGCCAGTATAACCGGGACTAGCTACGAGCAGTACTTC.